This TCR beta chain derives from a study of spatial heterogeneity in lung cancer. On the study more broadly: Alpha-chain sequences were consistently detected less often than beta-chain sequences. Unique TCR and UMI combinations averaged more than ten appearances each in raw reads.

TCRdb called the 5' RACE reads again in MiXCR, with one record for every CDR3 protein. This table has about 38,000 distinct CDR3 sequences, around 7.2% appearing once. The CDR3 is 14 amino acids. Germline lookup yields CDR1 DFQATT and CDR2 SNEGSKA (reference sequence). V was shortened by 5 bases and J by 0 bases, with 12 bases between the two germline ends. Time point reported: sample taken at primary tumor resection. Samples were donated by 72 untreated early-stage non-small cell lung cancer patients. Whole RNA, which was extracted from tumor, nontumor lung tissue or frozen PBMC, was sequenced without any cell sorting.

The chain has TRBV20-1 and TRBJ2-3; TRBD2 is a possible D gene (5 bases). This receptor was identified in a male donor with early-stage non-small cell lung cancer. The specimen comprised PBMCs, sampled at surgery. CDR3 region: CSARRGTSTDTQYF. DNA of the CDR3: TGCAGTGCTCGTCGGGGAACTAGCACAGATACGCAGTATTTT.